These T cell receptor beta chains were read from a single sample in a study of shared clonotypes between healthy human individuals. Sequencing was performed with immunoSEQ multiplex PCR; in TCRdb, only in-frame clones are kept and a portion is missing. This sample has some 2 million clones, with about 95% found just once. The sample consisted of naive CD8+ T cells sorted from blood. These receptors all stem from a man younger than 30 in good health. The CDR3 runs from the conserved cysteine through the conserved F or W. Each record gives: clone size, J gene, D gene, V gene, CDR3 DNA, CDR3 protein. The D gene is left open where the match is weak. For some rows the clone size is stated as once, few or many, or as a class when expanded; others skip it.

>.|TRBJ1-2|TRBD1|TRBV4-2
TGTGCCAGCAGCCATCCCTGGACAGGAGGGGAGGATGGCTACACCTTC
CASSHPWTGGEDGYTF
>.|TRBJ2-7|.|TRBV6-5
TGTGCCAGCAGTTACTCGCAGGGGTGGTACGAGCAGTACTTC
CASSYSQGWYEQYF
>.|TRBJ2-1|.|TRBV5-6
TGTGCCAGCAGCTCAAATAGGGACGCGAGCTCCTACAATGAGCAGTTCTTC
CASSSNRDASSYNEQFF
>.|TRBJ1-4|.|TRBV27
TGTGCCAGCAGTGGGGAGGGAAGGAAACTGTTTTTT
CASSGEGRKLFF
>.|TRBJ1-2|TRBD1|TRBV7-2
TGTGCCAGCAGCTTAAGCCGGGACAGGGGGCGACCAGGCACCTTC
CASSLSRDRGRPGTF
>.|TRBJ1-4|.|TRBV13
TGTGCCAGCAGCTTGTTTGGCTATGATGAAAAACTGTTTTTT
CASSLFGYDEKLFF
>.|TRBJ1-6|.|TRBV19
TGTGCCAGTAGTCAAGCAGGATGGGGGAGCTCCTATAATTCACCCCTCCACTTT
CASSQAGWGSSYNSPLHF
>.|TRBJ2-3|.|TRBV7-9
TGTGCCAGCAGCAGCCCATACCCAGATACGCAGTATTTT
CASSSPYPDTQYF
>.|TRBJ1-1|TRBD1|TRBV7-9
TGTGCCAGCAGCCCGGACAGGGGATCGAACACTGAAGCTTTCTTT
CASSPDRGSNTEAFF
>.|TRBJ2-7|.|TRBV7-2
TGTGCCAGCAGCTTAAGTTTGGGGAACTACGAGCAGTACTTC
CASSLSLGNYEQYF
>once|TRBJ2-5|TRBD2|TRBV7-8
TGTGCCAGCAGCCCACTACTAGCGGGCAGCCAAGAGACCCAGTACTTC
CASSPLLAGSQETQYF
>.|TRBJ2-3|.|TRBV30
TGTGCCTGGAGTGGTTCCGGGGGAACAGATACGCAGTATTTT
CAWSGSGGTDTQYF
>.|TRBJ1-2|.|TRBV7-9
TGTGCCAGCTCCTACGCGGACCGCGGCTACACCTTC
CASSYADRGYTF
>.|TRBJ2-3|TRBD2|TRBV2
TGTGCCAGCAGTGGATTCGAGACTAGCGGCACAGATACGCAGTATTTT
CASSGFETSGTDTQYF
>.|TRBJ2-7|TRBD2|TRBV7-9
TGTGCCAGCAGCCCGACTTCTGGCGGGAGTACGAGGGAGCAGTACTTC
CASSPTSGGSTREQYF
>few|TRBJ1-1|.|TRBV13
TGTGCCAGCAGCCAGAACACTGAAGCTTTCTTT
CASSQNTEAFF
>.|TRBJ2-7|TRBD2|TRBV7-9
TGTGCCAGCAGCTGGCGGGGGGACGGTACCTACGAGCAGTACTTC
CASSWRGDGTYEQYF
>.|TRBJ1-2|.|TRBV27
TGTGCCAGCCGGGGGCGGGGGGACTATGGCTACACCTTC
CASRGRGDYGYTF
>.|TRBJ2-4|.|TRBV28
TGTGCCACCCGAGGGGGGGGAGAGAACATTCAGTACTTC
CATRGGGENIQYF
>once|TRBJ1-5|.|TRBV27
TGTGCCAGCAGGGTGGGGGGCAGCAATCAGCCCCAGCATTTT
CASRVGGSNQPQHF
>once|TRBJ2-5|TRBD1|TRBV7-9
TGTGCCAGCAGCTTAATTCCCGGACAGGGGGCCGGAGAGACCCAGTACTTC
CASSLIPGQGAGETQYF
>.|TRBJ2-7|TRBD1|TRBV2
TGTGCCAGCAACGGACAGGGGGAGACCGGCTCCTACGAGCAGTACTTC
CASNGQGETGSYEQYF
>.|TRBJ2-7|TRBD2|TRBV30
TGTGCCTGGAGTGTAACTAGCGGGAGGTCCGAGCAGTACTTC
CAWSVTSGRSEQYF
>.|TRBJ2-7|.|TRBV29-1
TGCAGCGCTCTCCTGACAGGTTCCTACGAGCAGTACTTC
CSALLTGSYEQYF
>.|TRBJ2-1|.|TRBV4-3
TGCGCCAGCAGCCAAGTAACGGAGGGGGTCAATGAGCAGTTCTTC
CASSQVTEGVNEQFF
>.|TRBJ1-1|.|TRBV2
TGTGCCAGCAGTGTATTAGGGACGCTCAACACTGAAGCTTTCTTT
CASSVLGTLNTEAFF
>.|TRBJ1-6|.|TRBV30
TGTGCCTGGAGTGTGGGTGCAGCTATTAATTCACCCCTCCACTTT
CAWSVGAAINSPLHF
>.|TRBJ2-5|TRBD1|TRBV7-9
TGTGCCAGCAGCTGGGGACAGACCGAAGAGACCCAGTACTTC
CASSWGQTEETQYF
>.|TRBJ2-1|.|TRBV11-2
TGTGCCAGCAGCTGGGGGGCGGGCTCCTACAATGAGCAGTTCTTC
CASSWGAGSYNEQFF
>once|TRBJ2-2|TRBD2|TRBV4-2
TGTGCCAGCAGCCAAGAGTTGGCGGGAGTGGTCACCGGGGAGCTGTTTTTT
CASSQELAGVVTGELFF
>.|TRBJ2-7|.|TRBV28
TGTGCCAGCAGTTTATGGCAGGGAAACCCCTACGAGCAGTACTTC
CASSLWQGNPYEQYF
>.|TRBJ2-7|TRBD1|TRBV19
TGTGCCAGTAGTGGGGACAGGGACTCCTACGAGCAGTACTTC
CASSGDRDSYEQYF
>.|TRBJ1-1|.|TRBV9
TGTGCCAGCAGCGCCACAAAGGGGGGGTACACTGAAGCTTTCTTT
CASSATKGGYTEAFF
>.|TRBJ1-1|.|TRBV6-5
TGTGCCAGCAGCCCCTTGATGGGCGGCACTGAAGCTTTCTTT
CASSPLMGGTEAFF
>.|TRBJ1-2|TRBD1|TRBV5-4
TGTGCCAGCAGCGCGGGACAGGGGAACTATGGCTACACCTTC
CASSAGQGNYGYTF
>.|TRBJ2-7|.|TRBV4-1
TGCGCCAGCAGCCAAGTGGGGATCGTCTACGAGCAGTACTTC
CASSQVGIVYEQYF
>.|TRBJ1-1|.|TRBV4-2
TGTGCCAGCAGCCAAGCTTTTAACACTGAAGCTTTCTTT
CASSQAFNTEAFF
>.|TRBJ2-5|TRBD2|TRBV4-3
TGCGCCAGCAGCCAAGTGGTTTTTGCGGGGGGGACTGAGACCCAGTACTTC
CASSQVVFAGGTETQYF
>.|TRBJ1-3|.|TRBV6-1
TGTGCCAGCAGTGAAGTAGTAGGAAACACCATATATTTT
CASSEVVGNTIYF
>once|TRBJ1-6|TRBD1|TRBV13
TGTGCCAGCAGCTCTGGGACAGACGCCTATTCACCCCTCCACTTT
CASSSGTDAYSPLHF
>once|TRBJ2-7|.|TRBV19
TGTGCCAGTAGTATAGCTTCAGAGACAGCCATCTACGAGCAGTACTTC
CASSIASETAIYEQYF